The TCR beta chain described here comes from a study of blood T cell repertoires in COVID-19. This clone was observed many times. In the original processing: By means of reference gene primer amplification, nucleated cell counts were estimated. Assay used: immunoSEQ multiplex PCR; TCRdb lists only in-frame clones, some missing. V, J and clone size are taken as reported in that table, and D and trimming were inferred from the DNA itself. Of 200,000 or so clones in the sample, roughly 80% are singletons; the top ten hold about 4.8%. V lost 4 bases, J lost 10 bases, and 6 bases stayed unmatched. The CDR3 consists of 13 residues. Per germline, CDR1 MNHEY and CDR2 SMNVEV (reference sequence).

The sample was peripheral blood. This clonotype was sampled from a woman in her twenties or thirties with acute or convalescent COVID-19. This rearrangement joins TRBV27 to TRBJ2-5; 10 positions match TRBD1. DNA for the CDR3: TGTGCCAGCAGTTGGACGGGACAGGGGAACCAGTACTTC. This encodes CASSWTGQGNQYF.